The 19 T cell receptor beta chains below all came from one sample that was sequenced in a study of PD-L1 blockade in urothelial cancer. Time point given: pretreatment peripheral blood. Libraries were prepared by immunoSEQ multiplex PCR; TCRdb keeps only in-frame clonotypes and omits some of them. The sample contains 100,000 to 150,000 clones, approximately 84% of which appear only once. Specimen: PBMCs, collected around atezolizumab (anti-PD-L1) treatment. The receptors come from a man between 50 and 59 years old with urothelial cancer.

V gene TRBV7-3 combines with J gene TRBJ2-1, with 8 bases fitting TRBD2. The CDR3 extends over 14 amino acids. Germline trimming cut 5 bases from V and 6 bases from J; bases unmatched to any gene: 6. Germline V CDR1 and CDR2: SGHTA, FQGTGA. CDR3 amino acids: CASSPGLGTNEQFF. The CDR3, as DNA: TGTGCCAGCAGCCCGGGACTAGGAACCAATGAGCAGTTCTTC.

This chain uses TRBV28 with TRBJ1-1, with TRBD1 matching 9 bases. The CDR3 loop spans 16 amino acids. Per germline, CDR1 MDHEN and CDR2 SYDVKM. Trimming removed 5 bases from V and 5 bases from J; junction bases left unmatched: 12. The CDR3 DNA reads as TGTGCCAGCAGTCCCTCCGGGACAGGGAGGTCTACTGAAGCTTTCTTT. Translating it yields CASSPSGTGRSTEAFF.

This clone was picked up one time. The chain carries TRBV28 and TRBJ1-5; 11 bases are shared with TRBD1. The germline V gene has CDR1 MDHEN and CDR2 SYDVKM. J was trimmed by 3 bases and V by 3 bases; bases with no gene match: 13. The CDR3 is made up of 19 amino acids. The CDR3 DNA reads as TGTGCCAGCAGTTTCGACCCAAGGACAGGGGGCGCAGACAATCAGCCCCAGCATTTT. This encodes CASSFDPRTGGADNQPQHF.

The chain's CDR3 is CSVDTGTATNYGYTF. CDR3 DNA: TGCAGCGTGGATACCGGGACAGCTACCAACTATGGCTACACCTTC. V and J are TRBV29-1 and TRBJ1-2, with 7 bases aligning to TRBD1. The CDR3 has 15 amino acids. The V segment lost 6 bases and the J segment 2 bases; nucleotides outside the gene matches: 12. CDR1 SQVTM and CDR2 ANQGSEA come from the germline V gene. Complete variable domain (other parts from reference TRBV29-1 and TRBJ1-2): SAVISQKPSRDICQRGTSLTIQCQVDSQVTMMFWYRQQPGQSLTLIATANQGSEATYESGFVIDKFPISRPNLTFSTLTVSNMSPEDSSIYLCSVDTGTATNYGYTFGSGTRLTVV.

This chain links TRBV7-2 with TRBJ1-1; D ambiguous. Per germline, CDR1 SGHTA and CDR2 FQGNSA. Trimming took off 1 base at V and 2 bases at J, with 11 bases between the two ends. This CDR3 comprises 15 residues. In DNA form, the CDR3 reads TGTGCCAGCAGCTTAGTTTCGGGGTCCAACACTGAAGCTTTCTTT. Its protein is CASSLVSGSNTEAFF. The whole variable domain, filled in from reference TRBV7-2 and TRBJ1-1, reads GAGVSQSPSNKVTEKGKDVELRCDPISGHTALYWYRQSLGQGLEFLIYFQGNSAPDKSGLPSDRFSAERTGGSVSTLTIQRTQQEDSAVYLCASSLVSGSNTEAFFGQGTRLTVV.

J is TRBJ2-7 and V is TRBV4-2; 9 bases fit TRBD1. CDR3 size: 15 residues. The V gene's germline CDR1 is LGHNA and CDR2 YNFKEQ. The V gene end was trimmed by 4 bases and the J gene end by 3 bases; junction bases not matched to a gene: 7. CDR3 protein: CASSLGQGEGYEQYF. The CDR3 DNA is TGTGCCAGCAGCCTGGGACAGGGAGAAGGCTACGAGCAGTACTTC.

V usage is TRBV5-8 and J usage is TRBJ2-1; TRBD1 agrees at 9 bases. Germline V gene sequence: CDR1 SGHTS, CDR2 YDEGEE. The V gene end was trimmed by 1 base and the J gene end by 3 bases; junction bases not matched to a gene: 2. The CDR3 is 15 amino acids. The CDR3 nucleotides read TGTGCCAGCAGCTTGAGGGACAGGGACTACAATGAGCAGTTCTTC. This encodes CASSLRDRDYNEQFF.

The rearrangement uses TRBV16 and TRBJ1-1; D possibly corresponds to TRBD1 (6 bases). V shed 0 bases and J shed 5 bases, with 13 bases lying between them. The CDR3 length is 15 residues. Per germline, CDR1 KGHSY and CDR2 FQNENV. This chain's CDR3 is CASSQSGRGMTEAFF. The CDR3 coding sequence is TGTGCCAGCAGCCAATCAGGCAGGGGAATGACTGAAGCTTTCTTT.

This clone was observed once. The chain joins TRBV5-1 to TRBJ2-7; 7 bases fit TRBD2. Germline V gives CDR1 SGHRS, CDR2 YFSETQ. Trimming took 6 bases from V and 4 from J; bases not matched to a gene: 13. The CDR3 extends over 15 amino acids. The CDR3 protein is CASMGGWDDRYEQYF. CDR3 DNA: TGCGCCAGCATGGGGGGGTGGGACGACCGTTACGAGCAGTACTTC.

The chain recombines TRBV5-6 with TRBJ2-5; TRBD2 might be the D (6 bases). The CDR3 is made up of 13 amino acids. Trimming cost V 5 bases and J 4 bases, with 12 bases left between them. Germline V gives CDR1 SGHDT, CDR2 YYEEEE. The CDR3 DNA follows: TGTGCCAGCAGTCGGCGGGAACGAGAGACCCAGTACTTC. The encoded protein is CASSRRERETQYF. The full variable domain, its missing parts supplied by reference TRBV5-6 and TRBJ2-5, is DAGVTQSPTHLIKTRGQQVTLRCSPKSGHDTVSWYQQALGQGPQFIFQYYEEEERQRGNFPDRFSGHQFPNYSSELNVNALLLGDSALYLCASSRRERETQYFGPGTRLLVL.

As concerns this clone: The sample has other DNA sequences that encode this CDR3 too. In DNA form, the CDR3 reads TGTGCCAGCTCACCTGGACAGGGTGGGCAAGAGACCCAGTACTTC. Translated: CASSPGQGGQETQYF. The chain is built from TRBV18 and TRBJ2-5, with 8 bases matching TRBD1. The CDR3 runs to 15 residues. From germline, CDR1 is KGHSH and CDR2 LQKENI. Unmatched junction bases numbered 5, after V lost 3 bases and J lost 2 bases.

The chain is built from TRBV5-8 and TRBJ1-3, with 8 bases lining up with TRBD1. From germline, CDR1 is SGHTS and CDR2 YDEGEE. The CDR3 is made up of 15 amino acids. V gave up 4 bases and J gave up 3 bases; unmatched junction bases: 6. In DNA, the CDR3 is TGTGCCAGCAGCCGGACAGGGTCATATGGAAACACCATATATTTT. Residues: CASSRTGSYGNTIYF. Supplemented by reference TRBV5-8 and TRBJ1-3, the full variable domain reads EAGVTQSPTHLIKTRGQQATLRCSPISGHTSVYWYQQALGLGLQFLLWYDEGEERNRGNFPPRFSGRQFPNYSSELNVNALELEDSALYLCASSRTGSYGNTIYFGEGSWLTVV.

The CDR3 DNA sequence: TGCGCCAGCAGCTTGGCCCCAGGGCCTTCTTCTGGGGCCAACGTCCTGACTTTC. Translating it yields CASSLAPGPSSGANVLTF. The V gene is TRBV5-1, the J gene TRBJ2-6; maybe TRBD1 (5 bases). Trimming removed 0 bases at V and 1 base at J, with 14 bases between. This CDR3 comprises 18 residues. Germline V gives CDR1 SGHRS, CDR2 YFSETQ.

The chain is built from TRBV5-6 and TRBJ1-2; TRBD1 is a possible D gene (5 bases). Trimming removed 0 bases at V and 4 bases at J, with 10 bases between. The CDR3 loop spans 14 amino acids. From germline, CDR1 is SGHDT and CDR2 YYEEEE. This CDR3 is CASSLGGSPYGYTF. For the CDR3, the DNA is TGTGCCAGCAGCTTGGGGGGCAGTCCCTATGGCTACACCTTC.

In this sample, this clone turned up a few times. The chain combines TRBV7-9 with TRBJ2-3, with TRBD2 identical over 7 bases. V was pared by 4 bases and J by 2 bases, with 3 bases of the junction left unmatched. The CDR3 covers 14 residues. Germline V gene data show CDR1 as SEHNR and CDR2 as FQNEAQ (reference sequence). CDR3 residues: CASSSGLPTDTQYF. In nucleotides, the CDR3 is TGTGCCAGCAGCTCGGGACTACCCACAGATACGCAGTATTTT.

V and J are TRBV5-1 and TRBJ2-4; 10 nucleotides line up with TRBD1. The CDR3 loop spans 16 amino acids. With 4 bases clipped from V and 3 bases from J, the junction kept 7 bases outside the gene matches. Germline-derived CDR1 and CDR2 are SGHRS and YFSETQ. The CDR3 spells CASSAGTGAGKNIQYF. CDR3 DNA sequence: TGCGCCAGCAGCGCCGGGACAGGGGCAGGCAAAAACATTCAGTACTTC.

CDR3 protein: CASSLISAQVETQYF. The CDR3, as DNA: TGTGCCAGCAGCTTGATCAGCGCACAAGTGGAGACCCAGTACTTC. The rearrangement joins TRBV5-6 to TRBJ2-5; D is ambiguous. The V end lost 1 base, the J end lost 5 bases, and 15 bases lay between the germline ends. The CDR3 sequence is 15 residues long. Germline V gene sequence: CDR1 SGHDT, CDR2 YYEEEE.

The genes are TRBV4-1 and TRBJ1-5; unclear D gene. Deletions cut 1 base from V and 5 bases from J, with 9 bases between. This CDR3 has 14 residues. Germline CDR1 reads MGHRA; CDR2 reads YSYEKL. The CDR3 region is CASSQVKEDQPQHF. The CDR3 nucleotides are TGCGCCAGCAGCCAAGTTAAAGAGGATCAGCCCCAGCATTTT.

This chain connects TRBV9 to TRBJ2-1; 9 bases line up with TRBD2. V shed 4 bases, J shed 4 bases, and the junction held 12 bases outside the gene matches. Germline loops: CDR1 SGDLS, CDR2 YYNGEE. CDR3 size: 17 residues. CDR3 nucleotides: TGTGCCAGCAGCTTTAGCCCTGGACTAGCGATTTACAATGAGCAGTTCTTC. Its protein is CASSFSPGLAIYNEQFF.